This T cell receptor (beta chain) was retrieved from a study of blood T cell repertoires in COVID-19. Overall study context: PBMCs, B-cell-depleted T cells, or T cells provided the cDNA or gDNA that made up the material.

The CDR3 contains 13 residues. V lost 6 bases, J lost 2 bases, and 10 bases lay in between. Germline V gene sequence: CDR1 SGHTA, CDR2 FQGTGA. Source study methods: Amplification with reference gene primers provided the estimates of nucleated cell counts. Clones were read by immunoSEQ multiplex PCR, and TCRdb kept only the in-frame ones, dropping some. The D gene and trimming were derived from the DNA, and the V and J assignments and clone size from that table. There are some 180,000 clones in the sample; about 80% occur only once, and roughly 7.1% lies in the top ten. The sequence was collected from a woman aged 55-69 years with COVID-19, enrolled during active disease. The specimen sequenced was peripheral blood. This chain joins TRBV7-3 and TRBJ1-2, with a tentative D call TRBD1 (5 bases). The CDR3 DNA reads TGTGCCAGCAGTGACGACAGCAACTATGGCTACACCTTC. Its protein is CASSDDSNYGYTF. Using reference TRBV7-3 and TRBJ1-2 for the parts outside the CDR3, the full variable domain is GAGVSQTPSNKVTEKGKYVELRCDPISGHTALYWYRQSLGQGPEFLIYFQGTGAADDSGLPNDRFFAVRPEGSVSTLKIQRTERGDSAVYLCASSDDSNYGYTFGSGTRLTVV.